Listed here are 16 T cell receptor beta chains from one sample, sequenced in a study of blood T cell repertoires in COVID-19. The assay was immunoSEQ multiplex PCR, and TCRdb's table has in-frame clones only and misses some. The repertoire includes over 90,000 clones, about 78% of them detected once, and around 9.6% sits in the top ten. Sequencing was done on a sample of peripheral blood. Receptors were obtained from a man in his sixties with active or convalescent COVID-19.

The rearrangement uses TRBV4-2 and TRBJ1-6; maybe TRBD1 (5 bases). CDR1 and CDR2 from the germline V gene are LGHNA and YNFKEQ. The V gene lost 5 bases and the J gene lost 10 bases, with 15 bases spanning the gap. The CDR3 sequence is 14 residues long. CDR3 sequence: CASSGPGDSSPLHF. For the CDR3, the DNA is TGTGCCAGCAGCGGTCCCGGGGACTCCTCACCCCTCCACTTT.

CDR3 coding DNA: TGCGCCAGCAGCCCCGATTCTGGGGCCAGATTGGAAAACATTCAGTACTTC. This gives the protein CASSPDSGARLENIQYF. V and J are TRBV5-1 and TRBJ2-4, with a weak D call TRBD1 (5 bases). The CDR3 totals 17 residues. The ends were cut back, 4 bases at V and 5 bases at J, with 22 bases in the middle. Germline loops: CDR1 SGHRS, CDR2 YFSETQ.

V gene TRBV25-1 combines with J gene TRBJ2-3; possible D gene TRBD2, 6 bases. Germline assignment: CDR1 MGHDK and CDR2 SYGVNS. The CDR3 has 13 residues. DNA of the CDR3: TGTGTTTCTCCGAGACTAGACGGTCGGGCGCAGTATTTT. It yields the protein CVSPRLDGRAQYF.

The genes are TRBV5-1 and TRBJ2-1; D is possibly TRBD1 (5 bases). The germline CDR1 and CDR2 sequences are SGHRS and YFSETQ. The CDR3 has 14 amino acids. Trimming took off 0 bases at V and 8 bases at J, with 12 bases between the two ends. The CDR3 spells CASSLADSRDEQFF. The CDR3 nucleotides are TGCGCCAGCAGCTTGGCCGACAGTAGGGATGAGCAGTTCTTC.

The CDR3 sequence: CASSLGAGRAGYTF. CDR3 DNA sequence: TGCGCCAGCAGCTTGGGGGCAGGGCGTGCCGGCTACACCTTC. This chain connects TRBV5-1 to TRBJ1-2; D possibly corresponds to TRBD1 (5 bases). V dropped 0 bases and J dropped 8 bases, with 14 bases sitting between them. This CDR3 has 14 amino acids. Germline CDR1 reads SGHRS; CDR2 reads YFSETQ.

The chain is built from TRBV29-1 and TRBJ1-5, with D possibly being TRBD1 (5 bases). The V end was cut by 7 bases, the J end by 7 bases, with 14 bases between. The CDR3 consists of 12 residues. In germline, CDR1 is SQVTM, CDR2 ANQGSEA. The CDR3 nucleotides are TGCAGCGCCGCAGGGATAGACCAGCCCCAGCATTTT. Translating gives CSAAGIDQPQHF.

This clone was counted a few times. The chain employs TRBV6-5 and TRBJ2-1, with TRBD2 identical over 9 bases. CDR1 is MNHEY, CDR2 SVGAGI, per germline. V gave up 4 bases and J gave up 7 bases; unmatched junction bases: 5. This CDR3 contains 14 residues. The CDR3 sequence: CASSLLAGVNEQFF. DNA of the CDR3: TGTGCCAGCAGTTTACTAGCGGGCGTAAATGAGCAGTTCTTC.

This rearrangement joins TRBV19 to TRBJ1-2; 8 bases agree with TRBD1. CDR3 size: 12 residues. Germline V gene lookup returns CDR1 LNHDA and CDR2 SQIVND (reference sequence). Trimming removed 9 bases from V and 4 bases from J; junction bases left unmatched: 4. The CDR3 DNA reads TGTGCCAGCGTTGACAGGGGCTATGGCTACACCTTC. Amino acids: CASVDRGYGYTF.

This clone was seen repeatedly, ten times or more. V and J are TRBV7-2 and TRBJ2-1; weak D call: TRBD2 (7 bases). The CDR3 length is 16 residues. V was trimmed by 1 base and J by 5 bases, leaving 15 bases between them. In germline, CDR1 is SGHTA, CDR2 FQGNSA. The CDR3 DNA reads TGTGCCAGCAGCTTAGTGGGGGGGCCCCGTAACAATGAGCAGTTCTTC. This translates into CASSLVGGPRNNEQFF.

The J gene is TRBJ2-1, the V gene TRBV6-4, with 8 bases matching TRBD2. J lost 14 bases, V lost 3 bases, and 9 bases had no gene match. Germline loops: CDR1 MRHNA, CDR2 SNTAGT. The CDR3 sequence is 13 residues long. The CDR3 DNA sequence: TGTGCCAGCAGTGAAAGTAGCGGGACTACTAAGTTCTTC. Translation: CASSESSGTTKFF.

The genes are TRBV2 and TRBJ2-1, with D perhaps TRBD2 (5 bases). With 6 bases removed from V and 2 bases from J, the gap between germline ends came to 14 bases. Germline V gives CDR1 SNHLY, CDR2 FYNNEI. The CDR3 runs to 15 residues. The DNA of the CDR3 is TGTGCCAGCAGCGGGCGGGCCGCGGCCTACAATGAGCAGTTCTTC. Residues: CASSGRAAAYNEQFF.

The chain is built from TRBV6-5 and TRBJ1-1; 8 bases line up with TRBD1. The junction had 9 bases not matched to a gene; V was cut back by 6 bases and J by 3 bases. Germline V gene data show CDR1 as MNHEY and CDR2 as SVGAGI. The CDR3 runs to 15 residues. The CDR3 loop is CASRTPGQVYTEAFF. CDR3 in DNA: TGTGCCAGCAGGACACCGGGACAGGTCTACACTGAAGCTTTCTTT.

This clone was observed a few times. The chain carries TRBV29-1 and TRBJ1-2, with 10 nucleotides matching TRBD1. There are 13 residues in the CDR3. CDR1 and CDR2 from the germline V gene are SQVTM and ANQGSEA. The J segment lost 4 bases and the V segment lost 6 bases, leaving 5 bases of the junction unmatched. The CDR3 loop is CSVRQGASYGYTF. Written as DNA, the CDR3 is TGCAGCGTCCGACAGGGGGCGTCCTATGGCTACACCTTC.

The rearrangement joins TRBV10-2 to TRBJ2-2; the D is unclear. CDR1 is WSHSY and CDR2 is SAAADI in the germline V gene. Between the trimmed V and J ends, which lost 6 bases and 6 bases, there was a span of 11 bases. This CDR3 is 13 amino acids long. The CDR3 DNA is TGCGCCAGCAGCCTAGTCTTCGCCGGGGAGCTGTTTTTT. It encodes CASSLVFAGELFF.

This chain connects TRBV18 to TRBJ1-2; D not resolved. The CDR3 sequence is 16 residues long. Germline V CDR1 and CDR2: KGHSH, LQKENI. Trimming shortened V by 0 bases and J by 4 bases, and 15 bases separated the two germline ends. The CDR3 DNA sequence: TGTGCCAGCTCACCACCGAGTACCCGGGTGGGCTATGGCTACACCTTC. This sequence encodes CASSPPSTRVGYGYTF.

This clone was recorded only once. V is TRBV9 and J is TRBJ2-7, with a possible D match to TRBD2 (5 bases). CDR3 length: 15 amino acids. CDR1 and CDR2 (germline): SGDLS, YYNGEE. V lost 0 bases to trimming and J lost 6 bases, with 16 bases between them. The CDR3 loop is CASSVGAAVNGEQYF. The CDR3 DNA reads TGTGCCAGCAGCGTAGGTGCAGCGGTGAACGGCGAGCAGTACTTC.